The 21 T cell receptor beta chains in this list originate from one sample, sequenced in a study of blood T cell dynamics during melanoma immunotherapy. Data came from immunoSEQ multiplex PCR; TCRdb stores just in-frame clones and leaves some out. Counted here are fewer than 15,000 clones, about 90% occurring once; the ten biggest clones make up around 0.2%. This sample's time point: pre-treatment baseline. The sequencing used effector memory CD8+ T cells from blood, collected from a patient treated with checkpoint blockade. Receptors were obtained from a human donor with melanoma.

The chain employs TRBV30 and TRBJ1-1; D is possibly TRBD1 (5 bases). Germline CDR1 and CDR2: GTSNPN and SVGIG (reference sequence). Trimming left V 5 bases short and J 7 bases short, with 17 bases between. This CDR3 has 13 amino acids. CDR3 nucleotide sequence: TGTGCCTGGGACGGACGCCTGGGGGGTGAAGCTTTCTTT. This translates into CAWDGRLGGEAFF.

This clone was found once. The chain joins TRBV4-3 to TRBJ2-1; no clear D gene. Trimming removed 0 bases from V and 4 bases from J, with 10 bases in between. The germline gives CDR1 LGHNA, CDR2 YSLEER. The CDR3 has 15 amino acids. CDR3 in amino acids: CASSQESVGYNEQFF. CDR3 nucleotide sequence: TGCGCCAGCAGCCAAGAATCCGTTGGGTACAATGAGCAGTTCTTC.

The chain has TRBV7-2 and TRBJ2-1; 11 nucleotides agree with TRBD2. Germline V gives CDR1 SGHTA, CDR2 FQGNSA. There are 16 residues in the CDR3. V was pared by 5 bases and J by 3 bases, with 6 bases of the junction left unmatched. CDR3 in DNA: TGTGCCAGCAGCATGGGACTAGCGGAATACTACAATGAGCAGTTCTTC. This sequence encodes CASSMGLAEYYNEQFF.

The genes are TRBV4-3 and TRBJ2-1; 9 bases are a match to TRBD1. Germline CDR1 LGHNA, CDR2 YSLEER. The CDR3 has 16 residues. V trimming: 0 bases; J trimming: 8 bases; junction bases outside the gene matches: 8. CDR3 loop: CASSQELNRGLDEQFF. In DNA form, the CDR3 reads TGCGCCAGCAGCCAAGAACTCAACAGGGGGCTTGATGAGCAGTTCTTC.

This chain joins TRBV11-2 and TRBJ2-1; TRBD1 or TRBD2 may be the D gene (5 bases each). This CDR3 is 15 amino acids long. Germline values: CDR1 SGHAT, CDR2 FQNNGV. The V gene lost 5 bases and the J gene lost 5 bases, with 16 bases spanning the gap. CDR3 nucleotide sequence: TGTGCCAGCAGCCCAAGTCCGGGACGGGACAATGAGCAGTTCTTC. This sequence encodes CASSPSPGRDNEQFF.

This clone was counted only a few times. The V gene is TRBV9, the J gene TRBJ2-7; 9 bases fit TRBD1. V shed 2 bases, J shed 2 bases, and the junction held 5 bases outside the gene matches. CDR1 and CDR2 (germline): SGDLS, YYNGEE. This CDR3 is 15 amino acids long. Written as DNA, the CDR3 is TGTGCCAGCAGCGTCACAGGGGGCGATGCCTACGAGCAGTACTTC. Amino acids: CASSVTGGDAYEQYF.

This clone was observed a single time. The J gene is TRBJ2-3, the V gene TRBV14, with 7 bases fitting TRBD1. The CDR3 is 16 amino acids. Germline CDR1 SGHDN, CDR2 FVKESK. Unmatched junction bases numbered 9, after V lost 6 bases and J lost 0 bases. The DNA for the CDR3 is TGTGCCAGCAGTAGTACCGGGACAGCTAGCACAGATACGCAGTATTTT. This translates into CASSSTGTASTDTQYF.

This chain connects TRBV13 to TRBJ2-7; TRBD1 agrees at 8 bases. Germline V gives CDR1 PRHDT, CDR2 FYEKMQ (reference sequence). The CDR3 has 15 amino acids. The ends lost 5 bases at V and 6 bases at J; junction bases unmatched: 12. CDR3 amino acids: CASSKGGTGFLEQYF. The CDR3 DNA sequence: TGTGCCAGCAGCAAGGGCGGGACAGGTTTTCTCGAGCAGTACTTC.

The chain employs TRBV27 and TRBJ2-7; D is possibly TRBD1 (5 bases). Germline-derived CDR1 and CDR2 are MNHEY and SMNVEV (reference sequence). V dropped 5 bases and J dropped 2 bases, with 10 bases sitting between them. The CDR3 has 13 residues. The CDR3 nucleotides are TGTGCCAGCAGTAGGCAGGGCACCTACGAGCAGTACTTC. Translation gives CASSRQGTYEQYF.

This chain joins TRBV19 and TRBJ1-1; the match to TRBD1 covers 7 bases. V was pared by 9 bases and J by 1 base, with 5 bases of the junction left unmatched. The CDR3 totals 13 residues. The V gene's germline CDR1 is LNHDA and CDR2 SQIVND (reference sequence). Written as DNA, the CDR3 is TGTGCCAGCGACGGGACAGAGAACACTGAAGCTTTCTTT. It specifies CASDGTENTEAFF.

This clone was seen a handful of times. The chain has TRBV6-5 and TRBJ1-2; TRBD1 aligns across 7 bases. CDR3 length equals 13 residues. Losses at the gene ends were 3 bases for V and 6 bases for J; bases not matched to a gene: 4. CDR1 and CDR2 (germline): MNHEY, SVGAGI. CDR3 DNA: TGTGCCAGCAGTTATTCAGGGGGTCATGGCTACACCTTC. This codes for CASSYSGGHGYTF.

The chain combines TRBV9 with TRBJ2-7; 7 bases fit TRBD2. Germline V gene sequence: CDR1 SGDLS, CDR2 YYNGEE. J gave up 7 bases and V 4 bases, and 14 bases lay outside the gene matches. This CDR3 region has 15 residues. DNA of the CDR3: TGTGCCAGCAGCCCCCGGGCGGCGGGAGAGGGGGAGCAGTACTTC. Translation gives CASSPRAAGEGEQYF.

The V and J genes are TRBV15 and TRBJ2-7; no clear D gene. Germline V lookup: CDR1 LNHNV, CDR2 YYDKDF (reference sequence). This CDR3 comprises 13 residues. V lost 4 bases and J 6 bases, leaving 13 bases between the germline ends. In DNA, the CDR3 is TGTGCCACCAGCATAGGGTCGTTCTCCGAGCAGTACTTC. As protein: CATSIGSFSEQYF.

J is TRBJ1-1 and V is TRBV5-5; D is uncertain. The ends were cut back, 4 bases at V and 1 base at J, with 14 bases in the middle. The CDR3 loop spans 15 amino acids. CDR1 is SGHKS and CDR2 is YYEKEE in the germline V gene (reference sequence). The CDR3 is CASSPPLSPNTEAFF. DNA for the CDR3: TGTGCCAGCAGCCCCCCGTTGTCACCGAACACTGAAGCTTTCTTT.

The chain employs TRBV7-2 and TRBJ1-6, with D unclear. The CDR3 is made up of 14 amino acids. The V gene's germline CDR1 is SGHTA and CDR2 FQGNSA. Trimming cost V 5 bases and J 5 bases, with 10 bases left between them. The CDR3 DNA sequence: TGTGCCAGCAGCCCCCGACCTGATAATTCACCCCTCCACTTT. Protein sequence: CASSPRPDNSPLHF. Combining the CDR3 with reference TRBV7-2 and TRBJ1-6 gives the whole variable domain GAGVSQSPSNKVTEKGKDVELRCDPISGHTALYWYRQSLGQGLEFLIYFQGNSAPDKSGLPSDRFSAERTGGSVSTLTIQRTQQEDSAVYLCASSPRPDNSPLHFGNGTRLTVT.

The rearrangement uses TRBV6-6 and TRBJ2-2; D call uncertain. Germline V lookup: CDR1 MNHNY, CDR2 SVGAGI (reference sequence). This CDR3 is built from 15 residues. V lost 2 bases to trimming and J lost 3 bases, with 10 bases between them. The CDR3 protein is CASSYGVTHTGELFF. The CDR3 DNA reads TGTGCCAGCAGTTACGGAGTCACGCACACCGGGGAGCTGTTTTTT.

The J gene is TRBJ2-5, the V gene TRBV28, with D perhaps given as TRBD1 or TRBD2 (7 bases each). The V end lost 5 bases, the J end lost 5 bases, and 18 bases lay between the germline ends. CDR1 is MDHEN, CDR2 SYDVKM, per germline. The CDR3 length is 15 residues. The CDR3 nucleotides are TGTGCCAGCAGTCCTCCGACAGGGAGGGCGGAGACCCAGTACTTC. Its protein product is CASSPPTGRAETQYF.

J is TRBJ2-7 and V is TRBV19, with TRBD2 identical over 7 bases. After removal of 1 base from V and 3 bases from J, the junction contained 15 bases not matched to a gene. The CDR3 length is 18 residues. Germline CDR1 and CDR2: LNHDA and SQIVND (reference sequence). The CDR3 sequence: CASSIGGPPVGGYYEQYF. CDR3 bases: TGTGCCAGTAGTATAGGAGGCCCCCCGGTGGGGGGGTACTACGAGCAGTACTTC.

The chain carries TRBV4-1 and TRBJ2-1; TRBD1 agrees at 9 bases. Germline V gene sequence: CDR1 MGHRA, CDR2 YSYEKL. CDR3 length: 17 residues. Trimming cost V 1 base and J 1 base; bases outside gene matches: 5. The CDR3 is CASSQGTGVRSYNEQFF. In DNA form, the CDR3 reads TGCGCCAGCAGCCAAGGGACAGGGGTGAGGTCCTACAATGAGCAGTTCTTC.

J is TRBJ2-1 and V is TRBV5-8; D is undetermined. CDR3 length: 14 amino acids. The V end lost 3 bases, the J end lost 2 bases, and 9 bases lay between the germline ends. The germline CDR1 and CDR2 sequences are SGHTS and YDEGEE. CDR3 loop: CASSSGRAYNEQFF. The CDR3 DNA reads as TGTGCCAGCAGCTCTGGAAGGGCCTACAATGAGCAGTTCTTC.

The rearrangement links TRBV7-9 to TRBJ1-1; TRBD1 is a possible D gene (5 bases). Trimming took 1 base from V and 1 from J, leaving 16 bases between them. Germline values: CDR1 SEHNR, CDR2 FQNEAQ (reference sequence). This CDR3 spans 17 amino acids. Here the CDR3 DNA reads TGTGCCAGCAGCTTAGACTTTATGAGACAGACGAACACTGAAGCTTTCTTT. It encodes CASSLDFMRQTNTEAFF.